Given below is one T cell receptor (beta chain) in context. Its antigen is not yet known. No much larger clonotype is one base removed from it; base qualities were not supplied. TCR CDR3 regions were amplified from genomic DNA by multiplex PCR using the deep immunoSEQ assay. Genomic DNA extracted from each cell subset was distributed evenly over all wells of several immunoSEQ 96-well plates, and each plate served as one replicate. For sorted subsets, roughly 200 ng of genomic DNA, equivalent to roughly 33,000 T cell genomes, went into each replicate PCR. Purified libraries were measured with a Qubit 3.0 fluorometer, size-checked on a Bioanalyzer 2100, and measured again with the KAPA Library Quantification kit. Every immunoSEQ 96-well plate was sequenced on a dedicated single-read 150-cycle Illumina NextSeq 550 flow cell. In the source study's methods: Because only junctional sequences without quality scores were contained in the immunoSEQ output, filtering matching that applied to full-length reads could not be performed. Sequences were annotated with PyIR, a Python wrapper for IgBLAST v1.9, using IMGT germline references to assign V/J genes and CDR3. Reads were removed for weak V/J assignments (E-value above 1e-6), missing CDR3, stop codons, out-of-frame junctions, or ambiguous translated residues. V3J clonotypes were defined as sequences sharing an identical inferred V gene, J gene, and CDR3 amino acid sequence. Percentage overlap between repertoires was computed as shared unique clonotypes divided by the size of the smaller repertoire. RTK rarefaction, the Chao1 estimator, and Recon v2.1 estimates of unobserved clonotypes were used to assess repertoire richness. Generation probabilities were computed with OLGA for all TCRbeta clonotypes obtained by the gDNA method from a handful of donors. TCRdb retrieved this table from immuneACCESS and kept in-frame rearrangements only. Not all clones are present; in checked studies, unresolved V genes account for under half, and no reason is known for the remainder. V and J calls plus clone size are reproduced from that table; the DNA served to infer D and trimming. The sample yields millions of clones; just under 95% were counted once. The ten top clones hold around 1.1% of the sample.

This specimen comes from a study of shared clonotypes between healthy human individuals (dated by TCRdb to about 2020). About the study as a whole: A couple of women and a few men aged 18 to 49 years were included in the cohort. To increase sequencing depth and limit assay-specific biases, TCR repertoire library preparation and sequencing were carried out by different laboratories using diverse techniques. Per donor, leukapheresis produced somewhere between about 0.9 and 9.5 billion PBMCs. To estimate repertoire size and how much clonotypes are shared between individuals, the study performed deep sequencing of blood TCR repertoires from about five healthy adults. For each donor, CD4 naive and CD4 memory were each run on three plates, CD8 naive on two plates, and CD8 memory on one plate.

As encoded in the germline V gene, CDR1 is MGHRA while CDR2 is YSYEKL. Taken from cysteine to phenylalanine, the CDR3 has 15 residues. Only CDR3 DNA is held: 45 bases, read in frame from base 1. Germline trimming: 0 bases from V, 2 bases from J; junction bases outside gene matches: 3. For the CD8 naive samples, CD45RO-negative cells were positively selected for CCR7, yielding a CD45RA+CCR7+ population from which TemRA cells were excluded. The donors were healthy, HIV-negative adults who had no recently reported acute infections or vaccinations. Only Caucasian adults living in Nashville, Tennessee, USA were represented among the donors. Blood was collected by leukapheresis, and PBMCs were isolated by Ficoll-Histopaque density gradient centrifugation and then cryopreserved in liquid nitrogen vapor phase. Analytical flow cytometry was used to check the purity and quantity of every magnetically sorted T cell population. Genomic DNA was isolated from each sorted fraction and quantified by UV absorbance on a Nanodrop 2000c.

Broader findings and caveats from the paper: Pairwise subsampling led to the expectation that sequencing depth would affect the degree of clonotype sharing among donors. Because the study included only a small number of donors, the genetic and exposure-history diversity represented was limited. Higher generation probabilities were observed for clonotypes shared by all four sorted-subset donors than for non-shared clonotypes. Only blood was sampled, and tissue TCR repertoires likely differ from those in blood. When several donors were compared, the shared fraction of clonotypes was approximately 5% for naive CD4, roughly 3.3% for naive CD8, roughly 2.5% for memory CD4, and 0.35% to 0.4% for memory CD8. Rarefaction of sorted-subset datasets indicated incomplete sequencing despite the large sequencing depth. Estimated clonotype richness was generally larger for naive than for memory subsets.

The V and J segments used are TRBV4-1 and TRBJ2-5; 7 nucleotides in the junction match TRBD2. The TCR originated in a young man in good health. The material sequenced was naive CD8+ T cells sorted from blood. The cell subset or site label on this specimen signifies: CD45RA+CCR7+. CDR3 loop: CASSQEPSGQETQYF. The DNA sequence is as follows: TGCGCCAGCAGCCAAGAACCTAGCGGTCAAGAGACCCAGTACTTC.